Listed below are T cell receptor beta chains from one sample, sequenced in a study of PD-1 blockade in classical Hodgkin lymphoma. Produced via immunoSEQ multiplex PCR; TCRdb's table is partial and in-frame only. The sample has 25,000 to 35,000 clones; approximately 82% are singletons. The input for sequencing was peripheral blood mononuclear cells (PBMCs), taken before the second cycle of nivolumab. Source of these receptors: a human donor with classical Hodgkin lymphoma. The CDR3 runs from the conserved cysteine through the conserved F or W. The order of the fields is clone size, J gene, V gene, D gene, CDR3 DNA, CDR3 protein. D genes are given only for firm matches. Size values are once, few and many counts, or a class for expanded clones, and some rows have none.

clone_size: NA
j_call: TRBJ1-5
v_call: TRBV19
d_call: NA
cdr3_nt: TGTGCCAGTAGTATTGTGACACTTAGCAATCAGCCCCAGCATTTT
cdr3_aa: CASSIVTLSNQPQHF

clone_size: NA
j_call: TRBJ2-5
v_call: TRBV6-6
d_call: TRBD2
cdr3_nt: TGTGCCAGCAGGCGAGCGGGGGGAGAGACCCAGTACTTC
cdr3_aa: CASRRAGGETQYF

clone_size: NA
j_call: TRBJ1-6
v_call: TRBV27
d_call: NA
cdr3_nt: TGTGCCAGCAGTTTACAGGCGGCAGGTCGGAATTCACCCCTCCACTTT
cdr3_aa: CASSLQAAGRNSPLHF

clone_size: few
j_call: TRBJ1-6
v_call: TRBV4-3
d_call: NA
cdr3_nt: TGCGCCAGCAGCCAAGATGGAGGTTCACCCCTCCACTTT
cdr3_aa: CASSQDGGSPLHF

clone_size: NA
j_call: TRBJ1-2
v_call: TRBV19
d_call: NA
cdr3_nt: TGTGCCAGTAGCACATCCCGGTCTACCGGGGGTGGTGGCTACACCTTC
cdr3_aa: CASSTSRSTGGGGYTF

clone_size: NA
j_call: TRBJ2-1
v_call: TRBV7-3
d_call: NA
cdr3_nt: TGTGCCAGCAGCCTCCACTCAAATCTAGCGTGGAATGAGCAGTTCTTC
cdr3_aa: CASSLHSNLAWNEQFF

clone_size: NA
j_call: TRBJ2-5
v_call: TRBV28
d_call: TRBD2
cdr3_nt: TGTGCCAGCAGCCTGGGGACTAGCGGGAAACAAGAGACCCAGTACTTC
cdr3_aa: CASSLGTSGKQETQYF

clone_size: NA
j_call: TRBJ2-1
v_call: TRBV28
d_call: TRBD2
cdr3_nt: TGTGCCAGCAGTCCCGGGGGAGCGGGGTACAATGAGCAGTTCTTC
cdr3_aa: CASSPGGAGYNEQFF

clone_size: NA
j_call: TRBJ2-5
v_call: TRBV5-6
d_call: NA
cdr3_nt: TGTGCCAGCAGCTTGGTTCGAGAGACCCAGTACTTC
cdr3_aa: CASSLVRETQYF

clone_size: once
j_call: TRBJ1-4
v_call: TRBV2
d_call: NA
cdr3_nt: TGTGCCAGCAGTGAGGCAGGCGATGAAAAACTGTTTTTT
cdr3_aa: CASSEAGDEKLFF

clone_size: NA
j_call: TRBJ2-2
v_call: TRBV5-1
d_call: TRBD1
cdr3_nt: TGCGCCAGCAGCACCCCGGGACAGGGAGGCACCGGGGAGCTGTTTTTT
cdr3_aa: CASSTPGQGGTGELFF

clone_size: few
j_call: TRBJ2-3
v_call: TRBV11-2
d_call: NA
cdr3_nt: TGTGCCAGCAGCTTTGGGACCGCGGTCCGCACAGATACGCAGTATTTT
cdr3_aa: CASSFGTAVRTDTQYF

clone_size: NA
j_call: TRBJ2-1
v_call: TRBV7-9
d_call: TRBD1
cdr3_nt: TGTGCCAGCAGCGTAGCGAGTCTCTTTTGGGGACAGGGGGACAATGAGCAGTTCTTC
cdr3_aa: CASSVASLFWGQGDNEQFF

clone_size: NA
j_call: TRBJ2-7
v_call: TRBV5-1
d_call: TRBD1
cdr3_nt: TGCGCCAGCAGCTTGTATTCGGACAGGGTCTACGAGCAGTACTTC
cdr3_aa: CASSLYSDRVYEQYF

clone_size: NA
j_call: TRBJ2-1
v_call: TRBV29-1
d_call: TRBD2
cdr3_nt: TGCAGCGTCCCCCCGGGACTAGCGGGGGCCCCGGGTGAGCAGTTCTTC
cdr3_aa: CSVPPGLAGAPGEQFF

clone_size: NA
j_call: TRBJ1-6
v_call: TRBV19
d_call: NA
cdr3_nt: TGTGCCAGTAGTATTCAGGGAGGGCGTTCACCCCTCCACTTT
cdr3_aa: CASSIQGGRSPLHF

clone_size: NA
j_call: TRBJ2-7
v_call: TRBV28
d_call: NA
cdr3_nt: TGTGCCAGCAGTTTAGGACTCTCCCACGAGCAGTACTTC
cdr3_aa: CASSLGLSHEQYF

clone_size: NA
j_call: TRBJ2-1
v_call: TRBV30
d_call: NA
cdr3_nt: TGTGCCTGGAGTGACCGCTCGCTGGGTACCCCGAACAATGAGCAGTTCTTC
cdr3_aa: CAWSDRSLGTPNNEQFF

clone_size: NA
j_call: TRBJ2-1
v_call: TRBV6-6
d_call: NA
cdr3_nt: TGTGCCGCCGCAGGCCACTACAATGAGCAGTTCTTC
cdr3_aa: CAAAGHYNEQFF

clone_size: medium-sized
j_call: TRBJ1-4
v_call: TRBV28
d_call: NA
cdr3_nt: TGTGCCAGCAGTCGTGAGTGGGGTAATGAGGAAAAACTGTTTTTT
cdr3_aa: CASSREWGNEEKLFF

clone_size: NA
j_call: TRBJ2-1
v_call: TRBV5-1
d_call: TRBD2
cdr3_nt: TGCGCCAGCAGCAAGGGACTAGCGGGAGTCGGTGGCAATGAGCAGTTCTTC
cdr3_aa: CASSKGLAGVGGNEQFF

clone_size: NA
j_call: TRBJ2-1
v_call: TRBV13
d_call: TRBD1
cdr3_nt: TGTGCCAGCAGCTGGACAGGGGGAAACAATGAGCAGTTCTTC
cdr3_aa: CASSWTGGNNEQFF

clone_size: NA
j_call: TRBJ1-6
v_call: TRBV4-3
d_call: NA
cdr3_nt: TGCGCCAGCAGCCAAGATGCGACAGGTAATTCACCCCTCCACTTT
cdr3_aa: CASSQDATGNSPLHF

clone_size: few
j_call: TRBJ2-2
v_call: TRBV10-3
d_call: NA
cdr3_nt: TGTGCCACCGCAGCGGACAGGAACACCGGGGAGCTGTTTTTT
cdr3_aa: CATAADRNTGELFF

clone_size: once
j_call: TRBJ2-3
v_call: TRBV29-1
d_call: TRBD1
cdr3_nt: TGCAGCGTTGACGGACAGGGAGTAGATACGCAGTATTTT
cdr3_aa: CSVDGQGVDTQYF

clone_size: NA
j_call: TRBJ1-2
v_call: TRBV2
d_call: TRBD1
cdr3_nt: TGTGCCAGCAGGTATTTCAATTTGACAGGGCCGGTTTATGGCTACACCTTC
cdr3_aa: CASRYFNLTGPVYGYTF

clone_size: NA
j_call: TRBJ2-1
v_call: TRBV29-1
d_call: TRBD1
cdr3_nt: TGCAGCGTTGATAACAGGGGGTCCTACAATGAGCAGTTCTTC
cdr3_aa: CSVDNRGSYNEQFF

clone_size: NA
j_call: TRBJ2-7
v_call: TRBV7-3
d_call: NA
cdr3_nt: TGTGCCAGCAGCCTCACCGGGGGGCAGGGAGAGCAGTACTTC
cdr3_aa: CASSLTGGQGEQYF

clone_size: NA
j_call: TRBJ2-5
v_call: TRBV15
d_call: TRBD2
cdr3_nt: TGTGCCACCAGCAGAGTACTAGCGGGGGGTTTCGAGTACTTC
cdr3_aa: CATSRVLAGGFEYF

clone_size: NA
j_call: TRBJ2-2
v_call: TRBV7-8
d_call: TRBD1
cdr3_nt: TGTGCCAGCAGCCCCCCCGGGACAGGGCAAACCGGGGAGCTGTTTTTT
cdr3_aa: CASSPPGTGQTGELFF

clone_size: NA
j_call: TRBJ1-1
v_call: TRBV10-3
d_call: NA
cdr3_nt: TGTGCCACAAACCTTGTGGGCTTAGGCACTGAAGCTTTCTTT
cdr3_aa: CATNLVGLGTEAFF

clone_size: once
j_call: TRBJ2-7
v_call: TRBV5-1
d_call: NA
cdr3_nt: TGCGCCAGCAGCCAAACCCTGGGCGAGCAGTACTTC
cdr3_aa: CASSQTLGEQYF

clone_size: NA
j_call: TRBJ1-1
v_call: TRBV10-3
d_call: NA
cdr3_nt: TGTGCCATCAGTGCCCCGCCCGGGGACACTGAAGCTTTCTTT
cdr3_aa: CAISAPPGDTEAFF

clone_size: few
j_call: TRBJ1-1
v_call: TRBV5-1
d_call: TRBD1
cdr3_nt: TGCGCCAGCAGCTTGGGGACAGGGGGCTCGTGGGAAGCTTTCTTT
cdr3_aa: CASSLGTGGSWEAFF

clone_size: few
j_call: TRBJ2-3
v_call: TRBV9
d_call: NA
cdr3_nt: TGTGCCAGCAGCGTAAGGGTGTTCAGCACAGATACGCAGTATTTT
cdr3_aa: CASSVRVFSTDTQYF

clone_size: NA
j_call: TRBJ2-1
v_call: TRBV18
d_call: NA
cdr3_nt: TGTGCCAGCTCACGGAGGGGGAGCTCCTACAATGAGCAGTTCTTC
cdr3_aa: CASSRRGSSYNEQFF

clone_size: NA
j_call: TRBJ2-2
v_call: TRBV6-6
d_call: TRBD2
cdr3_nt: TGTGCCAGCAGCCTTAGCGGGAGGGACACCGGGGAGCTGTTTTTT
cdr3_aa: CASSLSGRDTGELFF

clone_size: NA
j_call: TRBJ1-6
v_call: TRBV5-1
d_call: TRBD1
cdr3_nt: TGCGCCAGCAGCCTCCTAGACAGGGTCTATAATTCACCCCTCCACTTT
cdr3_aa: CASSLLDRVYNSPLHF

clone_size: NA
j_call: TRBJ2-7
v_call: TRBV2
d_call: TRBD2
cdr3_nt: TGTGCCAGCACTTGGACTAGCGGGACCACCTACGAGCAGCACTTC
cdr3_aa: CASTWTSGTTYEQHF

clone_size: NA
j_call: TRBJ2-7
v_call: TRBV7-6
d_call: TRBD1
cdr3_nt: TGTGCCAGCAGCTTAGAGGGGACAGGGGGCGACGAGCAGTACTTC
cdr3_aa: CASSLEGTGGDEQYF

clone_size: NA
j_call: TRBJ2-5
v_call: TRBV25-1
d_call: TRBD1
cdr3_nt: TGTGCCAGCAGACCTAAAGGGGGGACAGGGGAAGAGACCCAGTACTTC
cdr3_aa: CASRPKGGTGEETQYF

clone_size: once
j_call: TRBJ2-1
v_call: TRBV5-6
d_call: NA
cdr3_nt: TGTGCCAGCAGCTTGGGGATTAGGAACAATGAGCAGTTCTTC
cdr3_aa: CASSLGIRNNEQFF

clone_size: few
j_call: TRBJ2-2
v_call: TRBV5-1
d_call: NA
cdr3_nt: TGCGCCAGCAGCTTGTTACAGACGAACACCGGGGAGCTGTTTTTT
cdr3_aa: CASSLLQTNTGELFF

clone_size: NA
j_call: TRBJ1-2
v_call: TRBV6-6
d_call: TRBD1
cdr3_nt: TGTGCCAGCAGTCGCCCCGGACAGGGGGATGGCTACACCTTC
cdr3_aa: CASSRPGQGDGYTF

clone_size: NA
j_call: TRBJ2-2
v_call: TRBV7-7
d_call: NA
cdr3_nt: TGTGCCAGCACCCGGAGTGCGTCGAACACCGGGGAGCTGTTTTTT
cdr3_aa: CASTRSASNTGELFF

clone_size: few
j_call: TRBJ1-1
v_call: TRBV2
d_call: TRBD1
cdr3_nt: TGTGCCAGCAGTGCAATGGGACAGGAAGCTTTCTTT
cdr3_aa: CASSAMGQEAFF

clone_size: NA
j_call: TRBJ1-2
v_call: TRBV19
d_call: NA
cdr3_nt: TGTGCCAGTAGCCCATCTTCCCACTATGGCTACACCTTC
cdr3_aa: CASSPSSHYGYTF

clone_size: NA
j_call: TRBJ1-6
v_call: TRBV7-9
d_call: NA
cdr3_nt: TGTGCCAGCAGCTTAGCAGGCACAGGGTCTCGTTCACCCCTCCACTTT
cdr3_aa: CASSLAGTGSRSPLHF

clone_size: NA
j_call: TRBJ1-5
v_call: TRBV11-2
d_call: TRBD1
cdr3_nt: TGTGCCAGCAGCTTTAGCTCAGGGGGGCCCAATGAGCCCCAGCATTTT
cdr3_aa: CASSFSSGGPNEPQHF

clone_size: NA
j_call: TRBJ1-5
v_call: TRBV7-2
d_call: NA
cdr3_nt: TGTGCCAGCAGTTTAGATGGGGCGGTTCAGCCCCAGCATTTT
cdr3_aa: CASSLDGAVQPQHF

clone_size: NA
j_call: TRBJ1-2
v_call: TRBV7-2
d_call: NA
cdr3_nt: TGTGCCAGCAGCTACCCCCAGCGTACAGGGATGATTGGCTACACCTTC
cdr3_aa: CASSYPQRTGMIGYTF

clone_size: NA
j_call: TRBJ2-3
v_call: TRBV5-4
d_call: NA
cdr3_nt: TGTGCCAGCAGCCGGACCAGCACAGATACGCAGTATTTT
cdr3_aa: CASSRTSTDTQYF

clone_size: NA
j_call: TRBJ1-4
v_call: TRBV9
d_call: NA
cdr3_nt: TGTGCCAGCAGCGTTTCTGGTCGCCCAACTAATGAAAAACTGTTTTTT
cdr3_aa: CASSVSGRPTNEKLFF

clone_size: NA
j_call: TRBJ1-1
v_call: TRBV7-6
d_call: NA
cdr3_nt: TGTGCCAGCAGCTTGGGTTGGGGGGTACAACAGGCTGAAGCTTTCTTT
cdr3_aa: CASSLGWGVQQAEAFF

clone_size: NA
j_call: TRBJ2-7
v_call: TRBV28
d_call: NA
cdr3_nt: TGTGCCAGCAGCCCTATTGGGGTTAGGGCTTACGAGCAGTACTTC
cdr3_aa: CASSPIGVRAYEQYF

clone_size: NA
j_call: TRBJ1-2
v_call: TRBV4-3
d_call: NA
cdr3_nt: TGCGCCAGCAGCCAAGATTCGGGGAACTATGGCTACACCTTC
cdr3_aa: CASSQDSGNYGYTF

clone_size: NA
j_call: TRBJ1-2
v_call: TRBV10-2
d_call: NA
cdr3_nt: TGCGCCAGCAGCGACGACGTAGCTAACTATGGCTACACCTTC
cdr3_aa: CASSDDVANYGYTF

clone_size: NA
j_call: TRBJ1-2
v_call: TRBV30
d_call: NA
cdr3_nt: TGTGCCTGGAGTGTACGAGGGGTTGGCTACACCTTC
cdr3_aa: CAWSVRGVGYTF

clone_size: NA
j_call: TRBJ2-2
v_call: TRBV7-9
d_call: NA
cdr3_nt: TGTGCCAGCAGACCCGGGACGGCGAGGGGGGAGCTGTTTTTT
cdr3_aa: CASRPGTARGELFF